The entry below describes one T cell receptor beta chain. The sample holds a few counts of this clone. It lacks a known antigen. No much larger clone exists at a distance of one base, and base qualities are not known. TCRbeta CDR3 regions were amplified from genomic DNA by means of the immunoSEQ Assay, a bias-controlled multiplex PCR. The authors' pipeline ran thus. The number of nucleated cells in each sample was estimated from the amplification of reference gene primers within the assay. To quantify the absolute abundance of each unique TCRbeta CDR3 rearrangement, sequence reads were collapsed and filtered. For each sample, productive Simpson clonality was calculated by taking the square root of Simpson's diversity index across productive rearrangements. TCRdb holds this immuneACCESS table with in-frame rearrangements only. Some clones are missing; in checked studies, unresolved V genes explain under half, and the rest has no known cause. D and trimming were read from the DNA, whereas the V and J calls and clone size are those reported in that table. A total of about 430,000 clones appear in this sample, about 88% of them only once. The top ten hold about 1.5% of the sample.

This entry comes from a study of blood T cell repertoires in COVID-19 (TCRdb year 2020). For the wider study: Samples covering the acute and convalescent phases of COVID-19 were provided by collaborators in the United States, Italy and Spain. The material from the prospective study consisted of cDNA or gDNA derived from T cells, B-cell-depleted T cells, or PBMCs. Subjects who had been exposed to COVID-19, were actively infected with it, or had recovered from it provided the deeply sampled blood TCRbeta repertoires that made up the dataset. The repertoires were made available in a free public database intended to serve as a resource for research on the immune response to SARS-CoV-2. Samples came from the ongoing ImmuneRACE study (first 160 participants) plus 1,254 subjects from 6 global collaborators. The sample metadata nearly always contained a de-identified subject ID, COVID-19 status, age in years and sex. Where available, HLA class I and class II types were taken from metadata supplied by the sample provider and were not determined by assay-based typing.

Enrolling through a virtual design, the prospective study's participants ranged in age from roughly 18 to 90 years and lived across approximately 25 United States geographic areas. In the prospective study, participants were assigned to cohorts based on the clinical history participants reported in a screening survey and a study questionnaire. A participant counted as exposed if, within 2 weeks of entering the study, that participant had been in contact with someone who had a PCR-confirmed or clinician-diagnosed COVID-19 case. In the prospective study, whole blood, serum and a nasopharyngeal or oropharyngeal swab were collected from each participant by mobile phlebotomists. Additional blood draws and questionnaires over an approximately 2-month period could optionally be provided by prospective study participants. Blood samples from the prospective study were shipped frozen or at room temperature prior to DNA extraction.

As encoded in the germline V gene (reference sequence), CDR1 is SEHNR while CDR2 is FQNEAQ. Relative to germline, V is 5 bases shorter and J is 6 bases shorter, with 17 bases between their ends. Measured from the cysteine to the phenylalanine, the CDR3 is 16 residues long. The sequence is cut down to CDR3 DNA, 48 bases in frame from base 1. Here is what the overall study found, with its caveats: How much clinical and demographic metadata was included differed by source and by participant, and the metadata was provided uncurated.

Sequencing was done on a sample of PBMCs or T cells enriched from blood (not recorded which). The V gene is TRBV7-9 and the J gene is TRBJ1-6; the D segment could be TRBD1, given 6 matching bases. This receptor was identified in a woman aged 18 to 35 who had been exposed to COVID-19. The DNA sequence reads TGTGCCAGCAGCCTTACAGGGCCCACCGGTAATTCACCCCTCCACTTT. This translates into CASSLTGPTGNSPLHF. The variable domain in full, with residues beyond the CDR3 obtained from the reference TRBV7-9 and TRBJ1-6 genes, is DTGVSQNPRHKITKRGQNVTFRCDPISEHNRLYWYRQTLGQGPEFLTYFQNEAQLEKSRLLSDRFSAERPKGSFSTLEIQRTEQGDSAMYLCASSLTGPTGNSPLHFGNGTRLTVT.